One and the same sample provided the 19 T cell receptor delta chains below, sequenced in a study of γδ T cells in repeated Plasmodium falciparum infection. Gammadelta T cells were flow-sorted from PBMC into Vgamma9/Vdelta2+ and Vdelta2-negative populations for bulk analysis. TCRdb applied CATT to the multiplex PCR reads for clone calling. This sample has around 89,000 delta-chain clones, with roughly 1.4% found just once. Sequencing input: gamma-delta T cells from blood. These TCRs come from a pool of human donors (malaria-infected and uninfected, not separated).

This clone was seen many times. CDR3 residues: CALGDSAFLRAGGYCPDKLIF. CDR3 DNA sequence: TGTGCTCTTGGGGACTCGGCCTTCCTCCGGGCTGGGGGATATTGCCCCGATAAACTCATCTTT. V is TRDV1 and J is TRDJ1; 10 positions agree with TRDD3. Germline assignment: CDR1 TSWWSYY and CDR2 QGS. CDR3 size: 21 residues. Losses at the gene ends were 3 bases for V and 3 bases for J; bases not matched to a gene: 22.

About this clone itself: A far more abundant clone sits one base away, making this likely a read error. Other DNA sequences within the sample encode an identical CDR3. The rearrangement joins TRDV1 to TRDJ1; the match to TRDD3 covers 9 bases. The J segment lost 4 bases and the V segment lost 3 bases, leaving 24 bases of the junction unmatched. CDR1 is TSWWSYY, CDR2 QGS, per germline. This CDR3 region has 21 residues. DNA of the CDR3: TGTGCTCTTGGGGAGCTAGTATATACGGACTGGGGGAGGACCCAGAGCGATAAACTCATCTTT. It translates to CALGELVYTDWGRTQSDKLIF.

This clone was counted between two and nine times. A much larger clone is a single base away; this may be a read error. This specimen includes other DNA sequences encoding the same CDR3. The rearrangement links TRDV1 to TRDJ1, with TRDD3 matching 9 bases. CDR3 length equals 17 residues. Germline V gene lookup returns CDR1 TSWWSYY and CDR2 QGS. Here the CDR3 DNA reads TGTGCTCTTGGGGAATGCGTACTGGGGGACGCCCGCGATAAACTCATCTTC. Amino acids: CALGECVLGDARDKLIF.

This clone was counted a few times. The protein recorded in TCRdb matches a much larger clone and deviates from this DNA's translation at residue 7, suggesting a read error; the protein here is obtained by translating the DNA. The chain carries TRDV1 and TRDJ1, with D maybe TRDD3 (5 bases). The length of the CDR3 is 15 residues. Trimming shortened V by 3 bases and J by 2 bases, and 13 bases separated the two germline ends. The germline V gene has CDR1 TSWWSYY and CDR2 QGS. CDR3 in DNA: TGTGCTCTTGGGGATAACTGCGGGGAAACCGATAAACTCATCTTT. This gives the protein CALGDNCGETDKLIF.

On this clone: Only one base separates this from a far larger clonotype, so it likely reflects a read error. The same CDR3 arises from other DNA sequences in this sample as well. The gene calls are TRDV3 and TRDJ1; 8 nucleotides match TRDD3. Because TCRdb records no J gene, it was assigned here through a match of the DNA to germline. There are 22 residues in the CDR3. With V trimmed by 2 bases and J by 0 bases, 29 bases remained unmatched. CDR1 and CDR2 from the germline V gene are TVYSNPD and GDNSRS (reference sequence). The CDR3 here is CAFYPVPSLKRGYLSYTDKLIF. CDR3 DNA sequence: TGTGCCTTTTATCCGGTCCCCTCATTAAAAAGGGGATACCTCAGCTACACCGATAAACTCATCTTT.

This clone was detected only a few times. Being one base from a much bigger clone, this may be a read error. This same CDR3 is encoded by further DNA sequences in the sample. The chain couples TRDV1 to TRDJ1; 9 bases match TRDD3. The junction had 35 bases not matched to a gene; V was cut back by 3 bases and J by 0 bases. The germline CDR1 and CDR2 sequences are TSWWSYY and QGS. The CDR3 is 26 residues long. CDR3 sequence reads: CALGEPPWWTYVTIYTGGKYTDKLIF. CDR3 DNA: TGTGCTCTTGGGGAGCCCCCGTGGTGGACCTACGTGACTATATATACTGGGGGAAAGTACACCGATAAACTCATCTTT.

By sample share, this clone is medium-sized. The same CDR3 arises from other DNA sequences in this sample as well. The V gene is TRDV2, the J gene TRDJ1, with 7 bases aligning to TRDD3. The CDR3 sequence is 14 residues long. J lost 2 bases, V lost 3 bases, and 5 bases had no gene match. Germline values: CDR1 GEAIGNYY, CDR2 EKD. CDR3 protein: CACDPSGGTDKLIF. DNA for the CDR3: TGTGCCTGTGACCCTTCTGGGGGGACCGATAAACTCATCTTT.

The sample holds many counts of this clone. The J gene is TRDJ2, the V gene TRDV1; 12 bases match TRDD3. With 4 bases clipped from V and 0 bases from J, the junction kept 18 bases outside the gene matches. The CDR3 totals 22 residues. Germline CDR1 and CDR2: TSWWSYY and QGS. The CDR3: CALGASAIPPWGIRALTAQLFF. CDR3 bases: TGTGCTCTTGGGGCCTCCGCCATTCCGCCCTGGGGGATACGTGCTTTGACAGCACAACTCTTCTTT.

This clone came up a few times. TCRdb shows a much larger clone's protein in place of this DNA's translation, and the two differ at residue 14, likely through a read error; the protein shown is translated from the DNA. The gene calls are TRDV1 and TRDJ1, with TRDD3 matching 7 bases. No J gene was available from TCRdb, and it was assigned here by a germline match of the DNA. Trimming cost V 3 bases and J 2 bases; bases outside gene matches: 24. The CDR3 is 21 residues long. Germline assignment: CDR1 TSWWSYY and CDR2 QGS. The CDR3 region has the DNA TGTGCTCTTGGGGATGGCCTTCTTACACAACAAACTGGGGAAGTTACCGATAAACTCATCTTT. As protein: CALGDGLLTQQTGEVTDKLIF.

Concerning this clone: The protein held in TCRdb is that of a much larger clone and does not match this DNA's translation at residue 4, likely because of a read error; the protein shown is translated from the DNA. The same CDR3 arises from other DNA sequences in this sample as well. The CDR3 DNA reads as TGTGCCTGTGGCACCGGGGGATACTCGTCCTGGGACACCCGACAGATGTTTTTC. Its translation: CACGTGGYSSWDTRQMFF. This chain links TRDV2 with TRDJ3; 9 nucleotides match TRDD3. CDR1 and CDR2 from the germline V gene are GEAIGNYY and EKD. The CDR3 is made up of 18 amino acids.

This clone was counted between two and nine times. TCRdb attributes to this sequence the protein of a much larger clone, which differs from the DNA translation at residue 15; a read error is likely, and the protein displayed is translated from the DNA. The V gene call is TRDV1, and the J gene call is absent; whether TRDD3, the table's D call, matches the DNA was not checked. Germline assignment: CDR1 TSWWSYY and CDR2 QGS. CDR3 length: 17 residues. CDR3 amino acids: CALDWQDGGSITAQPFF. DNA for the CDR3: TGTGCTCTTGATTGGCAGGATGGGGGATCAATAACAGCACAACCCTTCTTT.

Concerning this clone: A far larger clone differs by one base, so this is likely a read error. In the same sample, other DNA sequences code for this CDR3. The V and J genes are TRDV2 and TRDJ1; TRDD3 is a possible D gene (6 bases). Assignment of the J gene here rests on matching the DNA to germline, because TCRdb gives none. Germline values: CDR1 GEAIGNYY, CDR2 EKD. This CDR3 is built from 15 residues. Here the CDR3 reads CACDTGDAYTDKLIF. As DNA, the CDR3 is TGCGCCTGTGACACCGGGGATGCGTACACCGATAAACTCATCTTT.

In the case of this clone: TCRdb attributes to this sequence the protein of a much larger clone, which differs from the DNA translation at residue 8; a read error is likely, and the protein displayed is translated from the DNA. The rearrangement uses TRDV2 and TRDJ1; 8 nucleotides agree with TRDD3. TCRdb leaves out the J gene; it was filled in here by matching the DNA to germline. CDR3 length equals 19 residues. V dropped 0 bases and J dropped 0; count of bases not matched to a gene: 14. CDR1 GEAIGNYY and CDR2 EKD come from the germline V gene. The CDR3 loop is CACDTKLRDTPPYTDKLIF. The CDR3, as DNA: TGTGCCTGTGACACCAAACTGAGGGATACGCCCCCTTACACCGATAAACTCATCTTT.

The CDR3 coding sequence is TGTGCTCTTGGAGATCAATTTTCCTCTACTGAGACTGGGGGATACACCGATAAACTCATCTTT. Encoded protein: CALGDQFSSTETGGYTDKLIF. The rearrangement uses TRDV1 and TRDJ1; 10 bases map to TRDD3. TCRdb carries no J gene annotation; the J gene was assigned here by matching the DNA with germline. V shed 6 bases and J 0 bases; nucleotides not matched to a gene: 22. The CDR3 loop spans 21 amino acids. Germline V lookup: CDR1 TSWWSYY, CDR2 QGS.

This clone came up many times. Other nucleotide sequences in the sample specify the same CDR3. The chain is built from TRDV1 and TRDJ1, with 8 bases lining up with TRDD2. V trimming: 0 bases; J trimming: 0 bases; junction bases outside the gene matches: 30. The CDR3 loop spans 25 amino acids. Per germline, CDR1 TSWWSYY and CDR2 QGS. This CDR3 is CALGELNAPTSYPYHTLMYTDKLIF. Written as DNA, the CDR3 is TGTGCTCTTGGGGAACTAAACGCCCCCACTTCCTACCCGTACCATACGCTGATGTACACCGATAAACTCATCTTT.

As to this clone: TCRdb shows a much larger clone's protein in place of this DNA's translation, and the two differ at residue 13, likely through a read error; the protein shown is translated from the DNA. The rearrangement uses TRDV1 and TRDJ2, with 12 bases aligning to TRDD3. The J gene, missing from TCRdb, was assigned here through DNA to germline matching. With V trimmed by 2 bases and J by 6 bases, 28 bases remained unmatched. The CDR3 length is 24 residues. Germline lookup yields CDR1 TSWWSYY and CDR2 QGS. The CDR3: CALGESITFPPFAGGYAGAAQLFF. In DNA form, the CDR3 reads TGTGCTCTTGGGGAATCGATAACCTTCCCACCTTTTGCTGGGGGATACGCGGGAGCAGCACAACTCTTCTTT.

This clone appeared a few times. This DNA's translation and the protein TCRdb lists, from a much larger clone, do not match at residue 9, likely due to a read error; the protein shown is translated from the DNA. Other DNA sequences in this specimen translate into the identical CDR3. The gene calls are TRDV2 and TRDJ1, with TRDD3 identical over 8 bases. CDR3 length: 15 amino acids. The ends lost 3 bases at V and 4 bases at J; junction bases unmatched: 9. In germline, CDR1 is GEAIGNYY, CDR2 EKD. CDR3 nucleotides: TGTGCCTGTGACCAATTGGGGGATTCCCGCGATAAACTCATCTTT. This codes for CACDQLGDSRDKLIF.

With respect to this clone: This DNA's translation differs at residue 11 from TCRdb's protein, which comes from a much larger clone; a read error is likely, and the protein shown is translated from the DNA. The rearrangement joins TRDV2 to TRDJ3; 10 bases align to TRDD3. As TCRdb names no J gene, one was assigned here on the basis of a DNA match to germline. The V gene's germline CDR1 is GEAIGNYY and CDR2 EKD. The CDR3 loop spans 17 amino acids. CDR3 amino acids: CACDDTGGSWGTRQMFF. The DNA of the CDR3 is TGTGCCTGTGACGATACTGGGGGATCCTGGGGCACCCGACAGATGTTTTTC.

This clone was picked up a small number of times. A much larger clone sits a single nucleotide away, making a read error possible. This chain joins TRDV3 and TRDJ1, with TRDD3 identical over 7 bases. Unmatched junction bases numbered 24, after V lost 5 bases and J lost 0 bases. The CDR3 spans 19 residues. In germline, CDR1 is TVYSNPD, CDR2 GDNSRS (reference sequence). The CDR3 reads CALLSSDRGIDVYTDKLIF. CDR3 in DNA: TGTGCCCTACTAAGTTCCGACAGGGGGATCGATGTGTACACCGATAAACTCATCTTT.